The 27 T cell receptor beta chains below were found in one sample sequenced in a study of cytomegalovirus exposure and HLA in healthy donors. A multiplex PCR was run with 60 Vbeta primers and 13 Jbeta primers. The data were produced by immunoSEQ multiplex PCR, yet TCRdb's version contains in-frame clones alone and is incomplete. The table records some 190,000 clones, around 77% of them present only once. What was sequenced was PBMCs. These receptors all stem from a woman aged 30 to 39 in good health and CMV-seronegative.

The chain links TRBV5-1 to TRBJ1-3; 7 positions match TRBD1. Germline V CDR1 and CDR2: SGHRS, YFSETQ. This CDR3 has 14 residues. V dropped 5 bases and J dropped 2; count of bases not matched to a gene: 4. CDR3 nucleotide sequence: TGCGCCAGCAGTTTAGGGACAGCTGGAAACACCATATATTTT. Its protein is CASSLGTAGNTIYF.

The chain employs TRBV9 and TRBJ1-5, with a tentative D call TRBD1 (6 bases). Trimming stripped 2 bases from V and 3 bases from J, with 18 bases between. CDR1 is SGDLS, CDR2 YYNGEE, per germline. The CDR3 is made up of 17 amino acids. The CDR3 nucleotides read TGTGCCAGCAGCGTGGGGGCAGGGGCGAGTGACAATCAGCCCCAGCATTTT. Its protein product is CASSVGAGASDNQPQHF.

V is TRBV5-1 and J is TRBJ1-2; maybe TRBD1 (6 bases). V was shortened by 3 bases and J by 2 bases, with 11 bases between the two germline ends. This CDR3 has 14 amino acids. Germline CDR1 and CDR2: SGHRS and YFSETQ. The CDR3 loop reads CASSSQGRNYGYTF. CDR3 in DNA: TGCGCCAGCAGCTCTCAGGGGCGCAACTATGGCTACACCTTC.

This clone was recorded only once. The chain recombines TRBV2 with TRBJ2-5; D is unresolved. V was trimmed by 7 bases and J by 1 base, leaving 19 bases between them. The CDR3 runs to 16 residues. The germline CDR1 and CDR2 sequences are SNHLY and FYNNEI. The DNA of the CDR3 is TGTGCCAGCATTTTCGATCAGGCGACGCCCCAAGAGACCCAGTACTTC. It specifies CASIFDQATPQETQYF.

Here the CDR3 DNA reads TGTGCCAGCTCCTGGACTAGCGGCCCCGACGGGACCCAGTACTTC. Protein sequence: CASSWTSGPDGTQYF. J is TRBJ2-5 and V is TRBV2; 10 bases fit TRBD2. V gave up 8 bases and J gave up 7 bases; unmatched junction bases: 13. The germline V gene has CDR1 SNHLY and CDR2 FYNNEI. The length of the CDR3 is 15 residues.

V is TRBV5-6 and J is TRBJ1-2; tentatively, D is TRBD1 (6 bases). The CDR3 sequence is 12 residues long. Between the trimmed V and J ends, which lost 0 bases and 8 bases, there was a span of 8 bases. Per the germline V gene, CDR1 is SGHDT and CDR2 is YYEEEE. CDR3 in DNA: TGTGCCAGCAGCTTGGCCAGGGGAGGCTACACCTTC. It encodes CASSLARGGYTF.

This clone has a handful of counts. The V and J genes are TRBV19 and TRBJ2-5, with D possibly being TRBD2 (6 bases). The ends were cut back, 6 bases at V and 3 bases at J, with 11 bases in the middle. Germline CDR1 is LNHDA and CDR2 is SQIVND (reference sequence). CDR3 length: 13 residues. In nucleotides, the CDR3 is TGTGCCAGTAGGAGACTAGTCGAAGAGACCCAGTACTTC. This encodes CASRRLVEETQYF.

The chain has TRBV9 and TRBJ2-1; the match to TRBD2 covers 7 bases. Trimming cost V 2 bases and J 0 bases; bases outside gene matches: 2. CDR3 size: 15 residues. Germline V CDR1 and CDR2: SGDLS, YYNGEE. In nucleotides, the CDR3 is TGTGCCAGCAGCGTCGGGGGGAACTCCTACAATGAGCAGTTCTTC. As protein: CASSVGGNSYNEQFF.

The chain joins TRBV5-4 to TRBJ2-3; 8 bases align to TRBD2. Germline trimming cut 3 bases from V and 2 bases from J; bases unmatched to any gene: 5. This CDR3 region has 15 residues. The germline V gene has CDR1 SGHNT and CDR2 YYREEE (reference sequence). The CDR3 DNA sequence: TGTGCCAGCAGCTCGCTAGCGGGCCCCACAGATACGCAGTATTTT. Translating it yields CASSSLAGPTDTQYF.

This clone was picked up a small number of times. Other DNA sequences from this sample encode an identical CDR3 as well. The V call is TRBV6-5, the J call TRBJ1-1; D is unclear. The CDR3 covers 16 residues. Germline CDR1 is MNHEY and CDR2 is SVGAGI. V was trimmed by 0 bases and J by 1 base, leaving 12 bases between them. DNA of the CDR3: TGTGCCAGCAGTTACTCGAGGTTCGGGGAGAACACTGAAGCTTTCTTT. This encodes CASSYSRFGENTEAFF.

V gene TRBV7-9 combines with J gene TRBJ1-6, with D unclear. V lost 5 bases and J lost 10, with 12 bases in between. Germline CDR1 is SEHNR and CDR2 is FQNEAQ (reference sequence). The CDR3 sequence is 13 residues long. The CDR3 sequence is CASSPAWASPLHF. The CDR3 nucleotides read TGTGCCAGCAGCCCGGCTTGGGCCTCACCCCTCCACTTT.

The V call is TRBV6-1, the J call TRBJ1-4; 8 positions match TRBD1. V dropped 6 bases and J dropped 8; count of bases not matched to a gene: 8. CDR3 length equals 14 residues. The V gene's germline CDR1 is MNHNS and CDR2 SASEGT. The CDR3 region is CASSEGTGGEKLFF. The CDR3 DNA sequence: TGTGCCAGCAGCGAGGGCACAGGGGGGGAAAAACTGTTTTTT.

This clone was counted only a few times. The chain links TRBV6-5 to TRBJ1-1; TRBD1 aligns across 11 bases. CDR1 and CDR2 from the germline V gene are MNHEY and SVGAGI. After removal of 3 bases from V and 7 bases from J, the junction contained 7 bases not matched to a gene. The CDR3 has 15 amino acids. This CDR3 reads CASSYTDRGHSEAFF. DNA for the CDR3: TGTGCCAGCAGTTATACGGACAGGGGGCATAGTGAAGCTTTCTTT.

V usage is TRBV10-2 and J usage is TRBJ2-3, with D perhaps TRBD2 (6 bases). Germline V lookup: CDR1 WSHSY, CDR2 SAAADI. The CDR3 contains 15 residues. Trimming took off 3 bases at V and 0 bases at J, with 10 bases between the two ends. The CDR3 DNA is TGCGCCAGCAGTGACCTAGCGTCAAGCACAGATACGCAGTATTTT. Translation gives CASSDLASSTDTQYF.

The rearrangement joins TRBV19 to TRBJ1-5, with D possibly being TRBD1 (5 bases). Germline V gene sequence: CDR1 LNHDA, CDR2 SQIVND (reference sequence). V was cut by 3 bases and J by 0 bases, with 12 bases left in between. CDR3 length: 16 amino acids. The CDR3 nucleotides read TGTGCCAGTAGTATTTCGGGGGGACCTAGCAATCAGCCCCAGCATTTT. This codes for CASSISGGPSNQPQHF.

This clone was observed a few times. The gene calls are TRBV5-1 and TRBJ2-5, with 7 bases fitting TRBD2. Germline assignment: CDR1 SGHRS and CDR2 YFSETQ. The CDR3 extends over 15 amino acids. J was trimmed by 1 base and V by 4 bases; bases with no gene match: 7. The CDR3 coding sequence is TGCGCCAGCAGCGCCGTGGGACTAACCCAAGAGACCCAGTACTTC. Translating gives CASSAVGLTQETQYF.

The chain is built from TRBV19 and TRBJ1-2, with TRBD1 identical over 9 bases. Germline V lookup: CDR1 LNHDA, CDR2 SQIVND (reference sequence). The CDR3 covers 15 residues. The V segment lost 4 bases and the J segment 2 bases; nucleotides outside the gene matches: 5. CDR3 nucleotide sequence: TGTGCCAGTAGTACCACCGGGACAGGGAACTATGGCTACACCTTC. The encoded protein is CASSTTGTGNYGYTF.

This chain uses TRBV29-1 with TRBJ2-7; tentatively, D is TRBD1 (5 bases). Between the trimmed V and J ends, which lost 1 base and 4 bases, there was a span of 17 bases. Germline-derived CDR1 and CDR2 are SQVTM and ANQGSEA. CDR3 size: 15 residues. CDR3: CSVEGGALGLYEQYF. The CDR3 coding sequence is TGCAGCGTTGAAGGTGGGGCCCTCGGGTTGTACGAGCAGTACTTC.

This clone was observed a few times. This chain joins TRBV6-1 and TRBJ2-3; TRBD2 matches 8 bases. With V trimmed by 0 bases and J by 9 bases, 11 bases remained unmatched. Per germline, CDR1 MNHNS and CDR2 SASEGT. The CDR3 extends over 16 amino acids. CDR3 residues: CASSEASGGTWGTQYF. In nucleotides, the CDR3 is TGTGCCAGCAGTGAAGCGTCGGGGGGGACATGGGGGACGCAGTATTTT.

CDR3: CASSQESDQPQHF. The CDR3 nucleotides read TGCGCCAGCAGCCAAGAAAGCGATCAGCCCCAGCATTTT. The chain recombines TRBV4-1 with TRBJ1-5; no reliable D call. Germline V gene sequence: CDR1 MGHRA, CDR2 YSYEKL. V lost 0 bases and J 5 bases, leaving 5 bases between the germline ends. The CDR3 is 13 amino acids.

This clone was seen only once. The chain recombines TRBV19 with TRBJ1-5; 7 bases align to TRBD1. J was trimmed by 1 base and V by 8 bases; bases with no gene match: 2. Germline V lookup: CDR1 LNHDA, CDR2 SQIVND (reference sequence). This CDR3 region has 13 residues. CDR3 in amino acids: CASLGQSNQPQHF. The CDR3 DNA sequence: TGTGCCAGTCTGGGACAGAGCAATCAGCCCCAGCATTTT.

V usage is TRBV6-1 and J usage is TRBJ1-1; D not resolved. This CDR3 is 14 amino acids long. Germline-derived CDR1 and CDR2 are MNHNS and SASEGT. V gave up 3 bases and J gave up 4 bases, with 12 bases separating them. The CDR3 DNA follows: TGTGCCAGCAGTGAGGGCAGGTTAGGCACTGAAGCTTTCTTT. This translates into CASSEGRLGTEAFF.

J is TRBJ2-3 and V is TRBV5-1, with D possibly TRBD1 on 6 matching bases. Germline lookup yields CDR1 SGHRS and CDR2 YFSETQ. The CDR3 has 17 residues. The germline V and J ends were trimmed by 3 bases and 4 bases, with 21 bases remaining between them. CDR3 coding DNA: TGCGCCAGCAGCTCAACCCGGACAGCCCTGAATGCAGATACGCAGTATTTT. Its protein product is CASSSTRTALNADTQYF.

The chain recombines TRBV6-1 with TRBJ2-1; the match to TRBD1 covers 11 bases. The CDR3 runs 15 residues. Germline V gene lookup returns CDR1 MNHNS and CDR2 SASEGT. V shed 4 bases and J 7 bases; nucleotides not matched to a gene: 6. The CDR3 reads CASSARDRGGNEQFF. The CDR3 bases are TGTGCCAGCAGTGCGCGGGACAGGGGGGGGAATGAGCAGTTCTTC.

The chain joins TRBV6-1 to TRBJ1-5; no definite D call. Trimming shortened V by 8 bases and J by 0 bases, and 8 bases separated the two germline ends. CDR3 size: 13 residues. Germline V CDR1 and CDR2: MNHNS, SASEGT. CDR3 residues: CASAEYSNQPQHF. The DNA for the CDR3 is TGTGCCAGCGCTGAGTATAGCAATCAGCCCCAGCATTTT.

The rearrangement uses TRBV4-1 and TRBJ2-5; TRBD1 matches at 7 bases. Trimming removed 5 bases from V and 1 base from J; junction bases left unmatched: 4. Germline V lookup: CDR1 MGHRA, CDR2 YSYEKL. This CDR3 spans 14 amino acids. The CDR3 sequence is CASSVRQGQETQYF. In nucleotides, the CDR3 is TGCGCCAGCAGCGTGAGACAGGGCCAAGAGACCCAGTACTTC.

This chain links TRBV10-3 with TRBJ1-1, with no clear D. There are 14 residues in the CDR3. The germline V gene has CDR1 ENHRY and CDR2 SYGVKD. Trimming removed 5 bases at V and 10 bases at J, with 20 bases between. The CDR3 sequence: CAISIGRSFKRAFF. The CDR3 region has the DNA TGTGCCATCAGTATTGGTCGGTCTTTCAAGAGAGCTTTCTTT.